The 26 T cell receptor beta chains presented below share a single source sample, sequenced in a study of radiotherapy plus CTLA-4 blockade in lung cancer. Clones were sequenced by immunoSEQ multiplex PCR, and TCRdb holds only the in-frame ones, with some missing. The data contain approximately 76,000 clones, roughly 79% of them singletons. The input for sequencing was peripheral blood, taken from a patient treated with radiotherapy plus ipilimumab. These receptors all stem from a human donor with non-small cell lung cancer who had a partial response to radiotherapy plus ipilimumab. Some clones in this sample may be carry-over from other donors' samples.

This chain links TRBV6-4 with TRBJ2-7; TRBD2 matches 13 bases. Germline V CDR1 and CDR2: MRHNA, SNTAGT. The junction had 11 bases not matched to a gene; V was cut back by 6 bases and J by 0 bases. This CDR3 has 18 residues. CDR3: CASSRGGTSGVSSYEQYF. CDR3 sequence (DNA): TGTGCCAGCAGCCGCGGGGGGACTAGCGGGGTAAGCTCCTACGAGCAGTACTTC.

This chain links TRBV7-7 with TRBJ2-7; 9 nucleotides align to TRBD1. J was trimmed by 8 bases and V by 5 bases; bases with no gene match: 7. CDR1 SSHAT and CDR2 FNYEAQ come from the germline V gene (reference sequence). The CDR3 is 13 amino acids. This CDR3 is CASSARTGVQQYF. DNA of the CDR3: TGTGCCAGCAGCGCAAGGACAGGGGTACAGCAGTACTTC.

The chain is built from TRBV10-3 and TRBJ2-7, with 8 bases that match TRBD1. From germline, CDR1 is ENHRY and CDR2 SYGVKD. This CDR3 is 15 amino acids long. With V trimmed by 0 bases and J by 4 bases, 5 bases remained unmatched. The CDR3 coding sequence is TGTGCCATCAGTGAGTCGGCAGGGGGCGTTTACGAGCAGTACTTC. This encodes CAISESAGGVYEQYF.

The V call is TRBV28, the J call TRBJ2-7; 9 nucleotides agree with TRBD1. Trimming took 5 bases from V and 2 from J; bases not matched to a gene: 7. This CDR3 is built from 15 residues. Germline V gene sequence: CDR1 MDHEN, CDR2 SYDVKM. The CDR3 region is CASSDSGTGTYEQYF. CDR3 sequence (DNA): TGTGCCAGCAGTGATTCCGGGACAGGGACCTACGAGCAGTACTTC.

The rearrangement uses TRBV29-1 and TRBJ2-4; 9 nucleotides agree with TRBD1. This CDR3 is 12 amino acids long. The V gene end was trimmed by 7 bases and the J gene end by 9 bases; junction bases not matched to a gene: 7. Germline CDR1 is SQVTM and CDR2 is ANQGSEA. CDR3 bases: TGCAGCGCCCAACAGGGGGCAGTCATTCAGTACTTC. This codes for CSAQQGAVIQYF.

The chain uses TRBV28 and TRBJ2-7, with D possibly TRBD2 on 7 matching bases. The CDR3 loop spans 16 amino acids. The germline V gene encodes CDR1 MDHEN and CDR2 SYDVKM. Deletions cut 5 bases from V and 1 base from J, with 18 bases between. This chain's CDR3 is CASSRLGGARSYEQYF. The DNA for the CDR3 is TGTGCCAGCAGTCGATTAGGGGGGGCGCGATCCTACGAGCAGTACTTC.

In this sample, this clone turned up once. The CDR3 sequence is CASAGTSSSYEQYF. The CDR3 DNA sequence: TGTGCCAGTGCCGGGACTTCGAGCTCCTACGAGCAGTACTTC. The chain links TRBV19 to TRBJ2-7; possibly TRBD2 for D (6 bases). V lost 8 bases and J lost 0, with 14 bases in between. CDR3 size: 14 residues. Germline CDR1 LNHDA, CDR2 SQIVND (reference sequence). The whole variable domain, remainder taken from reference TRBV19 and TRBJ2-7, is DGGITQSPKYLFRKEGQNVTLSCEQNLNHDAMYWYRQDPGQGLRLIYYSQIVNDFQKGDIAEGYSVSREKKESFPLTVTSAQKNPTAFYLCASAGTSSSYEQYFGPGTRLTVT.

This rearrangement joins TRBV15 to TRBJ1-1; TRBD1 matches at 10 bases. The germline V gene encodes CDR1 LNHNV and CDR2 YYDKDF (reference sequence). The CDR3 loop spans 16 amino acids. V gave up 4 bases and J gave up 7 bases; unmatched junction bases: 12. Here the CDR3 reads CATSTGTGANHFEAFF. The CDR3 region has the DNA TGTGCCACCAGCACTGGGACAGGGGCAAATCATTTTGAAGCTTTCTTT.

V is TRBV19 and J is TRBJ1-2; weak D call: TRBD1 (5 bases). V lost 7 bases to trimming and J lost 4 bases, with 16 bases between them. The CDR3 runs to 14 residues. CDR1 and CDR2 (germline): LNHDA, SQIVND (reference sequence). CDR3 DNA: TGTGCCAGTATCCAAGGACAAAAACCCTATGGCTACACCTTC. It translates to CASIQGQKPYGYTF.

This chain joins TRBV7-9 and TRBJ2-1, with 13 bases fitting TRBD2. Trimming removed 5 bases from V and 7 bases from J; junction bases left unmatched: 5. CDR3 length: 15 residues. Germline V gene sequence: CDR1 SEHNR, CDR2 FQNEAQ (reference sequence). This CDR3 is CASSKLAGGQNEQFF. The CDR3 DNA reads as TGTGCCAGCAGCAAACTAGCGGGAGGGCAAAATGAGCAGTTCTTC.

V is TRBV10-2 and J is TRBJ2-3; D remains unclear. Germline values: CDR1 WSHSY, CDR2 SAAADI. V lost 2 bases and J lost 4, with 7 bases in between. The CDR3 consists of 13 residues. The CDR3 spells CASSEPLSDTQYF. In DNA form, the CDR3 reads TGCGCCAGCAGTGAGCCCCTCTCAGATACGCAGTATTTT.

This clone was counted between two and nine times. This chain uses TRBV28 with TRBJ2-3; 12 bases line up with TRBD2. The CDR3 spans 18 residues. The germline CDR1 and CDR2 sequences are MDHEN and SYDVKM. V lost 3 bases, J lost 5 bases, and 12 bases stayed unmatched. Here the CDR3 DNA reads TGTGCCAGCAGTTTCGGATTCCAGACTAGCGGGAGTAGAGATACGCAGTATTTT. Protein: CASSFGFQTSGSRDTQYF.

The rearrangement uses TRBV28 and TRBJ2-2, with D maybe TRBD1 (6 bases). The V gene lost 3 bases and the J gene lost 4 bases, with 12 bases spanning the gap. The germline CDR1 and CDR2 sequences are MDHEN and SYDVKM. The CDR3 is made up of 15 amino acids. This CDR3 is CASSFAGTITGELFF. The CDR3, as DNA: TGTGCCAGCAGTTTCGCAGGGACAATCACCGGGGAGCTGTTTTTT. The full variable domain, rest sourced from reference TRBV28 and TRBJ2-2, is DVKVTQSSRYLVKRTGEKVFLECVQDMDHENMFWYRQDPGLGLRLIYFSYDVKMKEKGDIPEGYSVSREKKERFSLILESASTNQTSMYLCASSFAGTITGELFFGEGSRLTVL.

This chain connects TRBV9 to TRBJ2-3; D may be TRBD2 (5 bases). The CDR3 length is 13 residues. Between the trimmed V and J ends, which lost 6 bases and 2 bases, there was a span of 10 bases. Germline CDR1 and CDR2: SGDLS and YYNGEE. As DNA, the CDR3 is TGTGCCAGCACGGGCGGGTCCACAGATACGCAGTATTTT. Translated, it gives CASTGGSTDTQYF.

The CDR3 sequence is CASSARDRDTEAFF. CDR3 coding DNA: TGTGCCAGCAGTGCGCGCGACAGGGACACTGAAGCTTTCTTT. The rearrangement joins TRBV27 to TRBJ1-1, with TRBD1 identical over 7 bases. The CDR3 is made up of 14 amino acids. CDR1 and CDR2 (germline): MNHEY, SMNVEV (reference sequence). The V segment lost 5 bases and the J segment 3 bases; nucleotides outside the gene matches: 6.

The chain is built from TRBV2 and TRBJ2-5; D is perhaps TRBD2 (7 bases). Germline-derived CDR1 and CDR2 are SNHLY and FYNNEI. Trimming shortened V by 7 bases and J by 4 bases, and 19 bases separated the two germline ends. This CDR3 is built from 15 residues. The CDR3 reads CASIRQSRGAETQYF. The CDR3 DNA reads TGTGCCAGCATAAGACAGTCTCGGGGGGCAGAGACCCAGTACTTC.

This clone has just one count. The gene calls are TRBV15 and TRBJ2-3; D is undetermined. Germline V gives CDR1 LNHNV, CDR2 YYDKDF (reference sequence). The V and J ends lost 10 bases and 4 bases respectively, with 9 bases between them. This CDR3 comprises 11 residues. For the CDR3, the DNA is TGTGCCATCCCAATCCCAGATACGCAGTATTTT. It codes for CAIPIPDTQYF. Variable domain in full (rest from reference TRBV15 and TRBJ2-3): DAMVIQNPRYQVTQFGKPVTLSCSQTLNHNVMYWYQQKSSQAPKLLFHYYDKDFNNEADTPDNFQSRRPNTSFCFLDIRSPGLGDTAMYLCAIPIPDTQYFGPGTRLTVL.

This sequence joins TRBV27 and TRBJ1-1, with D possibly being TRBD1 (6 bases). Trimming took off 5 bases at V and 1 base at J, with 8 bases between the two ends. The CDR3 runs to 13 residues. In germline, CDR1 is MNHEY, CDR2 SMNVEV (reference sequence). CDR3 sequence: CASSRQANTEAFF. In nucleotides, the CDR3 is TGTGCCAGCAGTCGACAGGCGAACACTGAAGCTTTCTTT.

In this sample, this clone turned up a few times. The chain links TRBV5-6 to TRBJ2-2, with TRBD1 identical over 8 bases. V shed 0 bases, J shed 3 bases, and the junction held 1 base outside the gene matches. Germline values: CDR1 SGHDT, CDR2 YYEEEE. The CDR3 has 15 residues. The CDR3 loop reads CASSLVQGDTGELFF. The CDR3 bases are TGTGCCAGCAGCTTGGTACAGGGGGACACCGGGGAGCTGTTTTTT.

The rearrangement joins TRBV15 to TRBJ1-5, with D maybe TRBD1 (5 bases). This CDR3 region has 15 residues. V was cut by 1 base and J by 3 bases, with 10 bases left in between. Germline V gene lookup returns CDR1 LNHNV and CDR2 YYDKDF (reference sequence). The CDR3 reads CATSRVRQYNQPQHF. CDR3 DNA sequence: TGTGCCACCAGCAGAGTAAGACAGTACAATCAGCCCCAGCATTTT.

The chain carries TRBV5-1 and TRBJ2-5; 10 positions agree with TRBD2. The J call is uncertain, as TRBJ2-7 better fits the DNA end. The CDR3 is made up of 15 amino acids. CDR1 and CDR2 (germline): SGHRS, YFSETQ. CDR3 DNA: TGCGCCAGCAGCTATTCTAGCGGGGGCTCCTACGAGCAGTACTTC. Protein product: CASSYSSGGSYEQYF.

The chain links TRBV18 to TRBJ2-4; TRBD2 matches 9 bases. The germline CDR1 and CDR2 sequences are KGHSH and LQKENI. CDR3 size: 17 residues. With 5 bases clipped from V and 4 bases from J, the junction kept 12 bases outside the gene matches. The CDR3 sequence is CASSFASGRIEKNIQYF. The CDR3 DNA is TGTGCCAGCTCATTCGCCAGCGGGAGGATAGAAAAAAACATTCAGTACTTC.

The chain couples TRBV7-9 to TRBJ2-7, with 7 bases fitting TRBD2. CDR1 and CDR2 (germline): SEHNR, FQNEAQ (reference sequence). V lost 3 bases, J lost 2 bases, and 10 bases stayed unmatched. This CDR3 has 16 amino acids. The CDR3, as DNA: TGTGCCAGCAGCTTTGGTTGGGGCGGGAGTCCCTACGAGCAGTACTTC. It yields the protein CASSFGWGGSPYEQYF.

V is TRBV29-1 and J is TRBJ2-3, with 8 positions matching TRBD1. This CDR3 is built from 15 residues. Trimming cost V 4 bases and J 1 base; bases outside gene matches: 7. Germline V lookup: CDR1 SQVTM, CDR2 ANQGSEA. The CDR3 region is CSVAKQGVGTDTQYF. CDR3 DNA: TGCAGCGTTGCGAAACAGGGGGTAGGCACAGATACGCAGTATTTT.

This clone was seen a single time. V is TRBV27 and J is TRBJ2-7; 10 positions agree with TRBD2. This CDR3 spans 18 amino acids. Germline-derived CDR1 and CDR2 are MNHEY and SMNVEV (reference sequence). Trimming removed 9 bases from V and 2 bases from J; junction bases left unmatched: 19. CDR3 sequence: CARLYPLAGVLWTYEQYF. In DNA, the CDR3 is TGTGCCAGACTTTACCCCCTAGCGGGAGTCTTATGGACCTACGAGCAGTACTTC.

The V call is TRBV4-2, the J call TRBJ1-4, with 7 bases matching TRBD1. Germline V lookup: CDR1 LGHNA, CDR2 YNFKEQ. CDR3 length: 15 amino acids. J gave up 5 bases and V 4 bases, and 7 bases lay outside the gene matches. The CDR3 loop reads CASSLRGQRNEKLFF. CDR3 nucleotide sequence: TGTGCCAGCAGCCTCCGGGGACAGAGAAATGAAAAACTGTTTTTT.